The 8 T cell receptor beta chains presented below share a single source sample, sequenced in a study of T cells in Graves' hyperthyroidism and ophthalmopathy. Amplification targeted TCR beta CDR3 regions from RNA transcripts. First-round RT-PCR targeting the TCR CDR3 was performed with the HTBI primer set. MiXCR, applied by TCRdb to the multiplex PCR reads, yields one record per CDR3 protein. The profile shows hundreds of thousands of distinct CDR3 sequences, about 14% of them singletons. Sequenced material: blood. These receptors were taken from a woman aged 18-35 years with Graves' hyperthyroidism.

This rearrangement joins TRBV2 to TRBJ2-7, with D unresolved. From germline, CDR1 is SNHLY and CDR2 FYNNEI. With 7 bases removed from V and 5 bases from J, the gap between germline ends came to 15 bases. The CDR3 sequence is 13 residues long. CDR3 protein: CASTLERDHEQYF. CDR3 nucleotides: TGTGCCAGCACCTTGGAAAGGGATCACGAGCAGTACTTC.

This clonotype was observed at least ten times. CDR3 in DNA: TGTGCCGTCGCAGTCGGAGAGACCCAGTACTTC. It translates to CAVAVGETQYF. This rearrangement joins TRBV10-3 to TRBJ2-5; D remains ambiguous. CDR1 ENHRY and CDR2 SYGVKD come from the germline V gene. This CDR3 comprises 11 residues. Trimming left V 11 bases short and J 4 bases short, with 11 bases between.

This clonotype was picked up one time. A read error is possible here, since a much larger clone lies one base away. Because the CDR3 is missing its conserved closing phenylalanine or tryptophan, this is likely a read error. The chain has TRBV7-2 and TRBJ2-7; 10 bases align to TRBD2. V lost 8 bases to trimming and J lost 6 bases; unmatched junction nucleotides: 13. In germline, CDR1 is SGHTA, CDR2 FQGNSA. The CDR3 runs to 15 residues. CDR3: CASSTDSGRTVEQYL. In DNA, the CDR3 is TGTGCCAGCTCAACAGATAGCGGGAGGACGGTCGAGCAGTACCTC.

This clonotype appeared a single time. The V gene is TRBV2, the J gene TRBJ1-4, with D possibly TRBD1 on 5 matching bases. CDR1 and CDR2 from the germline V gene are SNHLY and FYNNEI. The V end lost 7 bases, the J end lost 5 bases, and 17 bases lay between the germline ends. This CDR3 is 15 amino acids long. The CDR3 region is CASITGSGGNEKLFF. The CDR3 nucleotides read TGTGCCAGCATTACAGGATCGGGGGGGAATGAAAAACTGTTTTTT.

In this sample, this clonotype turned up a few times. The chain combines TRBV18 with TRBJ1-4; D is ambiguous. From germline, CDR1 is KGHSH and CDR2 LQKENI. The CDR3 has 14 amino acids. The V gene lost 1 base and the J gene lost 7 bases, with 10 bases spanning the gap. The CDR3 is CASSPRQAREKLFF. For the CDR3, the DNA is TGTGCCAGCTCACCACGGCAGGCTCGTGAAAAACTGTTTTTT.

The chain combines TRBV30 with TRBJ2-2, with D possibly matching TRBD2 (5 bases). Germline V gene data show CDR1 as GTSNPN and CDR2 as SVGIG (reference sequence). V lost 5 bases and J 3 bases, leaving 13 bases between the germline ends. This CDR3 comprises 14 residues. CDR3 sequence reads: CAWRKGAYTGELFF. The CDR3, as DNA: TGTGCCTGGCGAAAGGGAGCCTACACCGGGGAGCTGTTTTTT.

The CDR3 coding sequence is TGTGCCAGTAGTATAAAGGGGAAACCCACAGATACGCAGTATTTT. Amino acid sequence: CASSIKGKPTDTQYF. The chain combines TRBV19 with TRBJ2-3, with a weak D call TRBD1 (5 bases). V was clipped by 2 bases and J by 2 bases, with 11 bases between them. Germline V CDR1 and CDR2: LNHDA, SQIVND (reference sequence). The CDR3 is made up of 15 amino acids.

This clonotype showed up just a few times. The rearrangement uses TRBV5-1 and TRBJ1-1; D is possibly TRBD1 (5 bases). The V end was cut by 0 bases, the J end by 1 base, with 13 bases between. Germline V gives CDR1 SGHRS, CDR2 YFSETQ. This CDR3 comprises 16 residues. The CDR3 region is CASSLASGGGNTEAFF. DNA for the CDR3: TGCGCCAGCAGCTTGGCCTCAGGCGGGGGGAACACTGAAGCTTTCTTT.